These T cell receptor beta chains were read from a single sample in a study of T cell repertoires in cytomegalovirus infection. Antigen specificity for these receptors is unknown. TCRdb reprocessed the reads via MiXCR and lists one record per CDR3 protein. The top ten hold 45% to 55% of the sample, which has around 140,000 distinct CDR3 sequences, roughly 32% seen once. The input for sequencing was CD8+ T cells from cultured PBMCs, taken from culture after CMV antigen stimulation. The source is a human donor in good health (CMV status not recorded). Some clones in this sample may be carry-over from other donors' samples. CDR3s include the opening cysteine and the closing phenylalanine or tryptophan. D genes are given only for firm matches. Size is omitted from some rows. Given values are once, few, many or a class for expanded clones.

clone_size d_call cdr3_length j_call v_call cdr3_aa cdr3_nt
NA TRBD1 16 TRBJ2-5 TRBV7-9 CASSLSPDRGGETQYF TGTGCCAGCAGCTTATCCCCTGACAGGGGAGGAGAGACCCAGTACTTC
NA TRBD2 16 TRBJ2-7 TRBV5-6 CASSTLAGALLHEQYF TGTGCCAGCAGCACCCTAGCGGGGGCCCTCCTTCACGAGCAGTACTTC
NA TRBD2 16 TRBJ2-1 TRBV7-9 CASSRRTSGAYNEQFF TGTGCCAGCAGCCGTCGAACTAGCGGGGCCTACAATGAGCAGTTCTTC
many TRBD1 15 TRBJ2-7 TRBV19 CASSLTGDSYYEQYF TGTGCCAGTAGTTTGACAGGGGACTCCTACTACGAGCAGTACTTC
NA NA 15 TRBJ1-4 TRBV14 CASSPVWGQNEKLFF TGTGCCAGCAGTCCTGTGTGGGGGCAGAACGAAAAACTGTTTTTT
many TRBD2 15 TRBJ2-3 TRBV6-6 CASSYWGGDTDTQYF TGTGCCAGCAGTTACTGGGGGGGGGATACAGATACGCAGTATTTT
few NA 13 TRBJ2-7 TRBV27 CATGFPGGYEQYF TGTGCCACTGGGTTCCCTGGGGGGTACGAGCAGTACTTC
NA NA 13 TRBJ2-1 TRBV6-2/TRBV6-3 CASSPFLYNEQFF TGTGCCAGCAGTCCCTTTCTCTACAATGAGCAGTTCTTC
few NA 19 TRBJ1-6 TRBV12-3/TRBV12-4 CASSFQVLGISSYNSPLHF TGTGCCAGCAGTTTTCAAGTGCTTGGGATAAGCTCCTATAATTCACCCCTCCACTTT
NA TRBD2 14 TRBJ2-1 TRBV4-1 CASSQGAGDNEQFF TGCGCCAGCAGCCAAGGGGCGGGGGACAATGAGCAGTTCTTC
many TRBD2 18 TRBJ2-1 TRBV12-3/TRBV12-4 CASGHPPSGGSSYNEQFF TGTGCCAGCGGCCACCCACCTAGCGGGGGGAGCTCCTACAATGAGCAGTTCTTC
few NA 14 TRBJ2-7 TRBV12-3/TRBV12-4 CASSGLPGTYEQYF TGTGCCAGCAGTGGACTGCCGGGGACCTACGAGCAGTACTTC
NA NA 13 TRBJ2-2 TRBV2 CASSFDRTGELFF TGTGCCAGCAGCTTTGACAGGACCGGGGAGCTGTTTTTT
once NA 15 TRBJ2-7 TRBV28 CASRPESIWLYEQYF TGTGCCAGCAGACCCGAATCGATATGGCTCTACGAGCAGTACTTC
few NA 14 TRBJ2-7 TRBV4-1 CASSQGLSSYEQYF TGCGCCAGCAGCCAGGGCCTCAGCTCCTACGAGCAGTACTTC